Sequencing of this TCR beta chain was carried out in a study of blood T cell repertoires in COVID-19. Study details: Sample material is recorded as cDNA or gDNA derived from T cells, B-cell-depleted T cells, or PBMCs.

Study processing details: From reference gene primer amplification, estimates of nucleated cell counts were derived. The repertoire was sequenced with immunoSEQ multiplex PCR; TCRdb's copy has only in-frame clones and lacks some. The D gene and trimming were derived from the DNA, and the V and J assignments and clone size from that table. Among fewer than 250,000 clones listed, about 83% were seen once. Germline V gene data show CDR1 as SGHAT and CDR2 as FQNNGV. The ends were cut back, 4 bases at V and 5 bases at J, with 8 bases in the middle. This CDR3 region has 12 residues. Sequencing was done on a sample of peripheral blood. The V gene is TRBV11-2, the J gene TRBJ1-1, with D unclear. The receptor comes from a human donor in a cohort sampled during active COVID-19. The CDR3 nucleotides are TGTGCCAGCAGCTCTCAACGGACTGAAGCTTTCTTT. It codes for CASSSQRTEAFF.